This T cell receptor beta chain was sequenced during a study of CD8+ T cells in alopecia areata. Study results and limitations: Against the mouse data, patients shared TCRs less clearly, possibly for HLA reasons. Compared with normal scalp, lesional scalp had higher clonality and more expanded CD8+ clones. Tissue-resident alphabeta T cells belonging to normal skin likewise get sequenced within scalp specimens.

CDR1 and CDR2 from the germline V gene are LNHNV and YYDKDF (reference sequence). The CDR3 sequence is 12 residues long. As for this clone: Its antigen remains unidentified. One end of the junction fails to match germline, which may point to a read error.

Extracted from the samples, RNA was reverse transcribed into cDNA to serve as the sequencing template. TCRdb's table, derived via immunoSEQ multiplex PCR, lists solely in-frame clones and lacks some. The table shows some 100,000 clones, with approximately 60% occurring only once. The chain is built from TRBV15 and TRBJ1-1; 8 nucleotides match TRBD1. The TCR comes from a human donor in good health. The source material was CD4+ T cells sorted from blood. The CDR3 DNA reads TGTGCCACCAGCAGAGCTACGGGACAGGCTAAATTT. Encoded protein: CATSRATGQAKF.